This T cell receptor beta chain originates from a study of blood T cell repertoires in COVID-19. Study-level information: The study drew acute and convalescent COVID-19 samples from the United States, Italy and Spain. PBMCs, B-cell-depleted T cells, or T cells provided the cDNA or gDNA that made up the material.

CDR3 length equals 13 residues. The V gene lost 2 bases and the J gene lost 0 bases, with 5 bases spanning the gap. In germline, CDR1 is SGHNT, CDR2 YYREEE (reference sequence). Authors' methods: Amplification of reference gene primers provided the estimated nucleated cell counts. TCRdb keeps only in-frame clones here, not all; method: immunoSEQ multiplex PCR. The V and J calls and the clone size are those of that table, but D and trimming were determined from the DNA. The table records 300,000 to 400,000 clones, around 90% of them present only once. Sequencing used peripheral blood. This sequence was found in a man between 25 and 39 years old with COVID-19, enrolled during active disease. The genes are TRBV5-4 and TRBJ1-2; no clear D gene. The CDR3, as DNA: TGTGCCAGCAGCTTCGACACTAACTATGGCTACACCTTC. This translates into CASSFDTNYGYTF.